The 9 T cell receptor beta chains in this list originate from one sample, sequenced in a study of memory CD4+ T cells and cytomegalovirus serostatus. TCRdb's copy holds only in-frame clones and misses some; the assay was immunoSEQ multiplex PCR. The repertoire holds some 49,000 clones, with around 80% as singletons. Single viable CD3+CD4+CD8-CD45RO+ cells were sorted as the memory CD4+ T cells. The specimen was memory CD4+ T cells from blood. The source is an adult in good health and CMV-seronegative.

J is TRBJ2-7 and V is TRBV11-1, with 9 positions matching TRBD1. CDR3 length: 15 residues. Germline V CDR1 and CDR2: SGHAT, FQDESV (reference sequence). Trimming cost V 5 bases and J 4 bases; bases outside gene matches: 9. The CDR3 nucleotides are TGTGCCAGCAGCAGCCGGGACAGGGATCGGTACGAGCAGTACTTC. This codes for CASSSRDRDRYEQYF.

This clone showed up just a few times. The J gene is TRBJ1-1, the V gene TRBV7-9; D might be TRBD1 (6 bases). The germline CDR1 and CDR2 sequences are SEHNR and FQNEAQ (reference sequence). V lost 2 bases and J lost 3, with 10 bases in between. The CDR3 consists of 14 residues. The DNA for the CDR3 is TGTGCCAGCAGCTTATTGGGGGGCTACACTGAAGCTTTCTTT. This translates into CASSLLGGYTEAFF. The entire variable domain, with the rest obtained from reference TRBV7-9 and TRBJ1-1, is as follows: DTGVSQNPRHKITKRGQNVTFRCDPISEHNRLYWYRQTLGQGPEFLTYFQNEAQLEKSRLLSDRFSAERPKGSFSTLEIQRTEQGDSAMYLCASSLLGGYTEAFFGQGTRLTVV.

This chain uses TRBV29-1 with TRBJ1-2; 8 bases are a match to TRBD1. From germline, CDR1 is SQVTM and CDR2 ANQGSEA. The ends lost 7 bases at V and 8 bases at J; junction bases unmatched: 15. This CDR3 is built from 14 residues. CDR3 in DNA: TGCAGCGCCCTGAAAGGGACAGGAGTGTCCGGCTACACCTTC. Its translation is CSALKGTGVSGYTF.

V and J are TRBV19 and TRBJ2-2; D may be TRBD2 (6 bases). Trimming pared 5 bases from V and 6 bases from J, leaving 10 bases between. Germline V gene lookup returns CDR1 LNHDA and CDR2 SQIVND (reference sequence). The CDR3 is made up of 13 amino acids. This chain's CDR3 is CASSGTPPGELFF. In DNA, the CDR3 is TGTGCCAGTAGTGGGACTCCCCCCGGGGAGCTGTTTTTT.

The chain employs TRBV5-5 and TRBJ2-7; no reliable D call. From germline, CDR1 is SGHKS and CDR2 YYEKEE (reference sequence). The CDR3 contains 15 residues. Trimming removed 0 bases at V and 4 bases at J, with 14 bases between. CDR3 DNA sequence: TGTGCCAGCAGCTTGGACAGAGTTTCTGGGTACGAGCAGTACTTC. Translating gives CASSLDRVSGYEQYF.

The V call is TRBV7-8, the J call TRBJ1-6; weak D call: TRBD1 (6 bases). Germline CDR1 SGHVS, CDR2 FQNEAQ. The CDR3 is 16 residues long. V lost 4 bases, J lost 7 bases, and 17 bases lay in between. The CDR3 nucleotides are TGTGCCAGCAGCTCACGAAGCGCAGGGACAAATTCACCCCTCCACTTT. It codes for CASSSRSAGTNSPLHF.

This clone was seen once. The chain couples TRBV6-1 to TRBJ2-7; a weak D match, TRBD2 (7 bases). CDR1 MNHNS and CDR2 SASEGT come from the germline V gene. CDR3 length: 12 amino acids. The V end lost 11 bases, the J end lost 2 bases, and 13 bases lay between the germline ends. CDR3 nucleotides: TGTGCCGGCGGGCGGGGGCCCTACGAGCAGTACTTC. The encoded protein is CAGGRGPYEQYF.

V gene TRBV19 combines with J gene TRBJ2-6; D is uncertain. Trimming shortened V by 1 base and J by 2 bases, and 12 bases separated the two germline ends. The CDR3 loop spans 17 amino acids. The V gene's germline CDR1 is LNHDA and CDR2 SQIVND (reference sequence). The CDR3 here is CASSIVGLMAGANVLTF. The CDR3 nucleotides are TGTGCCAGTAGTATAGTAGGTCTCATGGCTGGGGCCAACGTCCTGACTTTC.

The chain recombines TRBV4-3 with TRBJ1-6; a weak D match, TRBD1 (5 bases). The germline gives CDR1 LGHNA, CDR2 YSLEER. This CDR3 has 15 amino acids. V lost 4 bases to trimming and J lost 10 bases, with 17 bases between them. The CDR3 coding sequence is TGCGCCAGCAGCCGCAATAGTCAGGGAGAGTCACCCCTCCACTTT. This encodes CASSRNSQGESPLHF.